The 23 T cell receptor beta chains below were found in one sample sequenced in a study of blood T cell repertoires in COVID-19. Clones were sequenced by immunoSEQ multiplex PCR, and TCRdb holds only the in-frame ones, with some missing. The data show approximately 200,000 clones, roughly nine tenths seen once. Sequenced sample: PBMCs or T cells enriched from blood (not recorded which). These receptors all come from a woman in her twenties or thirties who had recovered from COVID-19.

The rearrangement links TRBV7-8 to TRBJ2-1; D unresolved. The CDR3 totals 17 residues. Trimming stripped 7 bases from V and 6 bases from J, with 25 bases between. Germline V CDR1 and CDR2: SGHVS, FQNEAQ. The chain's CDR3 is CASTSSVFQVSGNEQFF. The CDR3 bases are TGTGCCAGCACCTCTTCTGTATTCCAAGTCTCCGGCAATGAGCAGTTCTTC.

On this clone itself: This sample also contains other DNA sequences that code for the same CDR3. The CDR3 loop is CASSPDREGNQPQHF. The CDR3 nucleotides read TGTGCCAGCAGTCCCGACAGGGAAGGCAATCAGCCCCAGCATTTT. The rearrangement uses TRBV27 and TRBJ1-5; 7 nucleotides line up with TRBD1. J was trimmed by 2 bases and V by 5 bases; bases with no gene match: 6. This CDR3 region has 15 residues. In germline, CDR1 is MNHEY, CDR2 SMNVEV (reference sequence).

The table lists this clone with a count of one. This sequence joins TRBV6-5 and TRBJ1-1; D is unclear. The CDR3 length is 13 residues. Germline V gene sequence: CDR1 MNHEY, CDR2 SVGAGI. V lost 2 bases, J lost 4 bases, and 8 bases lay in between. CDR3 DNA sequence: TGTGCCAGCAGTTACAGGGAGCTCACTGAAGCTTTCTTT. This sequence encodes CASSYRELTEAFF.

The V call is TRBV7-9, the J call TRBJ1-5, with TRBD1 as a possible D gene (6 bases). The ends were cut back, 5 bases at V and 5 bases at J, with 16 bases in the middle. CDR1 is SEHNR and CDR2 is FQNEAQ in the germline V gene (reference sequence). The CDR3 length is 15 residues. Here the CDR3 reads CASSQKGGRDQPQHF. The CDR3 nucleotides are TGTGCCAGCAGCCAAAAGGGGGGGCGAGATCAGCCCCAGCATTTT.

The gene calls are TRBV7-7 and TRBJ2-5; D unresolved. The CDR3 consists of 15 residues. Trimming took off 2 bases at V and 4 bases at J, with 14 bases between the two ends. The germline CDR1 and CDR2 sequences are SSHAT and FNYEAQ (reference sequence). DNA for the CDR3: TGTGCCAGCAGCTTAAATCAAGTGATCGGAGAGACCCAGTACTTC. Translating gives CASSLNQVIGETQYF. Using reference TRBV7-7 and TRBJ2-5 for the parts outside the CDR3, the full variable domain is GAGVSQSPRYKVTKRGQDVTLRCDPISSHATLYWYQQALGQGPEFLTYFNYEAQPDKSGLPSDRFSAERPEGSISTLTIQRTEQRDSAMYRCASSLNQVIGETQYFGPGTRLLVL.

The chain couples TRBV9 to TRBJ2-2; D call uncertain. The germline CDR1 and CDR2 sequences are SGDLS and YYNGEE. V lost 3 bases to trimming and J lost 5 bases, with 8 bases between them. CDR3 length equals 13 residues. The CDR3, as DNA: TGTGCCAGCAGCGCACTACTGACCGGGGAGCTGTTTTTT. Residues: CASSALLTGELFF.

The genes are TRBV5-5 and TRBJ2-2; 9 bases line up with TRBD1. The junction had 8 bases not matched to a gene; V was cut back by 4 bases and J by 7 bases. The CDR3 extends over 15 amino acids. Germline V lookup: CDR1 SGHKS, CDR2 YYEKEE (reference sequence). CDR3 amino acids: CASSKGQGFRGELFF. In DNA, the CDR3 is TGTGCCAGCAGCAAGGGACAGGGTTTCCGCGGGGAGCTGTTTTTT.

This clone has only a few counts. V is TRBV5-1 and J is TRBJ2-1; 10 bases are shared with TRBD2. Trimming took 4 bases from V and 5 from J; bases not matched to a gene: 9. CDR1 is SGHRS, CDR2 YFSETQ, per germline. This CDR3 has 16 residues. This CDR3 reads CASSQELAGTNNEQFF. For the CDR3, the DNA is TGCGCCAGCAGCCAGGAACTAGCGGGAACCAACAATGAGCAGTTCTTC.

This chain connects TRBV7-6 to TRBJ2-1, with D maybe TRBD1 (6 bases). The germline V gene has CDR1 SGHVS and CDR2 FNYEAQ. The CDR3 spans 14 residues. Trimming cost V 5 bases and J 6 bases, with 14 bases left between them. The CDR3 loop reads CASSTRTGSNEQFF. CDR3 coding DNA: TGTGCCAGCAGCACCCGAACAGGGAGCAATGAGCAGTTCTTC.

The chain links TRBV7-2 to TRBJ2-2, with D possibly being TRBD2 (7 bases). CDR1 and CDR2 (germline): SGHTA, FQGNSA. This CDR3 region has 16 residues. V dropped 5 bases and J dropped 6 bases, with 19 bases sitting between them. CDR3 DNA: TGTGCCAGCAGCAAACCTAACGGGGGGCTCCCCGGGGAGCTGTTTTTT. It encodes CASSKPNGGLPGELFF.

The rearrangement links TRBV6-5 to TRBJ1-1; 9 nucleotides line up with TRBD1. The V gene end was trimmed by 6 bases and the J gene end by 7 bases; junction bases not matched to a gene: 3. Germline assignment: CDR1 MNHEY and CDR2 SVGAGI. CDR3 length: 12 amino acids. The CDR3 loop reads CASRGTGSEAFF. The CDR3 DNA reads TGTGCCAGCAGAGGGACAGGGAGTGAAGCTTTCTTT.

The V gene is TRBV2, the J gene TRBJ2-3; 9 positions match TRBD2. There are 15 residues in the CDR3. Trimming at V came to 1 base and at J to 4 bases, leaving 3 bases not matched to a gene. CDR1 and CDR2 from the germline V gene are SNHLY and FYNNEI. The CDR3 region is CASSEVGLASDTQYF. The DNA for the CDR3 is TGTGCCAGCAGTGAAGTGGGACTAGCCTCAGATACGCAGTATTTT.

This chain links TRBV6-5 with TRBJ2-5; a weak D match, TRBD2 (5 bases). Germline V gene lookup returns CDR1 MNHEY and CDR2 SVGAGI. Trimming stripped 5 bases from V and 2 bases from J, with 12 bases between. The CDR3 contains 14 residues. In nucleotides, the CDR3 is TGTGCCAGCAGTCCCCGGGGATTACAAGAGACCCAGTACTTC. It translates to CASSPRGLQETQYF.

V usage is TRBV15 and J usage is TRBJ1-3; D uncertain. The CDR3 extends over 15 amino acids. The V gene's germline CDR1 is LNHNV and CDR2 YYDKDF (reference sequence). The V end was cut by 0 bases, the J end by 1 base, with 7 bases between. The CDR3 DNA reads TGTGCCACCAGCAGAGATCCGGGGTCTGGAAACACCATATATTTT. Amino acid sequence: CATSRDPGSGNTIYF.

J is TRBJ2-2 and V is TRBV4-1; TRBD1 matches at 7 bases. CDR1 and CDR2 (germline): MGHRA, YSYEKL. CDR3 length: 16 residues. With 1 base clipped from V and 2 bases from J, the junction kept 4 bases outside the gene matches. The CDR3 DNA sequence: TGCGCCAGCAGCCAAGCGGGGACAGCAAACACCGGGGAGCTGTTTTTT. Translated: CASSQAGTANTGELFF.

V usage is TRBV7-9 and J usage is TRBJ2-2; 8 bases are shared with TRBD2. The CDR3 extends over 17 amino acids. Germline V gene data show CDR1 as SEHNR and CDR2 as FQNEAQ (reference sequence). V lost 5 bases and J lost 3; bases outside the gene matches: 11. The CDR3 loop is CASSLEAGGLYTGELFF. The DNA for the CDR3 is TGTGCCAGCAGCCTCGAGGCGGGGGGCCTATACACCGGGGAGCTGTTTTTT.

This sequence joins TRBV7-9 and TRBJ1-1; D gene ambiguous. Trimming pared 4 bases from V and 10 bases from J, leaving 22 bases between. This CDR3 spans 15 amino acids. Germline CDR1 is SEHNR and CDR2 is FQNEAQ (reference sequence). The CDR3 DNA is TGTGCCAGCAGCTCGGCCGGGATAGCATCCGGCGGAGCTTTCTTT. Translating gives CASSSAGIASGGAFF.

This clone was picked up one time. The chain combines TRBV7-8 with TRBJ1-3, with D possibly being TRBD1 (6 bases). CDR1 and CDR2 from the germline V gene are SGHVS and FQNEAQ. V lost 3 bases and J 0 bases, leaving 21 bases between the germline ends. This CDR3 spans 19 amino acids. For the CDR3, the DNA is TGTGCCAGCAGCTTCCGCGCAGGGGCGTTCAAGAGCTCTGGAAACACCATATATTTT. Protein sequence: CASSFRAGAFKSSGNTIYF. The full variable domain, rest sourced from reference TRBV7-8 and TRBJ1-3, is GAGVSQSPRYKVAKRGQDVALRCDPISGHVSLFWYQQALGQGPEFLTYFQNEAQLDKSGLPSDRFFAERPEGSVSTLKIQRTQQEDSAVYLCASSFRAGAFKSSGNTIYFGEGSWLTVV.

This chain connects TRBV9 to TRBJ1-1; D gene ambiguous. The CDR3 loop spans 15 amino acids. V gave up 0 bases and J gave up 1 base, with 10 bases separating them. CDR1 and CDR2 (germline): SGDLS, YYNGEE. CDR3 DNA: TGTGCCAGCAGCGTAGAACAGTCTGCGAACACTGAAGCTTTCTTT. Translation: CASSVEQSANTEAFF.

The CDR3: CASSHPKTSGMFGELFF. CDR3 bases: TGTGCCAGCAGCCATCCGAAGACTAGCGGGATGTTCGGGGAGCTGTTTTTT. The V call is TRBV3-1 (or the pseudogene TRBV3-2), the J call TRBJ2-2; TRBD2 aligns across 11 bases. The CDR3 extends over 17 amino acids. Germline CDR1 reads LGHDT; CDR2 reads YNNKEL (reference sequence). V trimming: 3 bases; J trimming: 7 bases; junction bases outside the gene matches: 10.

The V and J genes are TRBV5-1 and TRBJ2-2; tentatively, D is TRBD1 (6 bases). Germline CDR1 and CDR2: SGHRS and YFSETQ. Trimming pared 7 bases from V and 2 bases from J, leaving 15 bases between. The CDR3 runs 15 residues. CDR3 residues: CASGRQDFNTGELFF. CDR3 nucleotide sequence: TGCGCCAGCGGTCGACAGGACTTCAACACCGGGGAGCTGTTTTTT.

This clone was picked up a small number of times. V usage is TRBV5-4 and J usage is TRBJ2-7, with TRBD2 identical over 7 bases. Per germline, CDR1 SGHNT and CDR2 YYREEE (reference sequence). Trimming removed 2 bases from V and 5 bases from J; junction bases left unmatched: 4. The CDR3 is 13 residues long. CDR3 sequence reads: CASSLVGGDEQYF. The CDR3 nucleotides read TGTGCCAGCAGCTTAGTGGGAGGGGACGAGCAGTACTTC. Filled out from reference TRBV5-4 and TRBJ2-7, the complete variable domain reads ETGVTQSPTHLIKTRGQQVTLRCSSQSGHNTVSWYQQALGQGPQFIFQYYREEENGRGNFPPRFSGLQFPNYSSELNVNALELDDSALYLCASSLVGGDEQYFGPGTRLTVT.

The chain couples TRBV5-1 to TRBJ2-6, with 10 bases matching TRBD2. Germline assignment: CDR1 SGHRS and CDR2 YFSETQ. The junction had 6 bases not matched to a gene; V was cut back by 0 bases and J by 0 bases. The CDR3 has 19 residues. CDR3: CASSLAGVAGGSGANVLTF. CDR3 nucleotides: TGCGCCAGCAGCTTGGCTGGTGTAGCGGGGGGCTCTGGGGCCAACGTCCTGACTTTC.